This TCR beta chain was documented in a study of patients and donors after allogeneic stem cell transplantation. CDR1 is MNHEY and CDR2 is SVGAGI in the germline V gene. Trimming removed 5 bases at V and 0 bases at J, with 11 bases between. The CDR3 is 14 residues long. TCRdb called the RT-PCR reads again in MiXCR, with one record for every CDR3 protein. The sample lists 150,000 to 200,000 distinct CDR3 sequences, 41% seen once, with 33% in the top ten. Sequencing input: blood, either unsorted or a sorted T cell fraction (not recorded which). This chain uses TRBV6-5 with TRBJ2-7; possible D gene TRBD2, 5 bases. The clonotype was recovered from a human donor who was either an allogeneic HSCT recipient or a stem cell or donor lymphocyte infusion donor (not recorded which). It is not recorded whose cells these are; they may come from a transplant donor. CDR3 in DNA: TGTGCCAGCAGTCCCGGGGATAGCTCCTACGAGCAGTACTTC. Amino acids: CASSPGDSSYEQYF.